This passage covers 21 T cell receptor beta chains from one sample sequenced in a study of blood T cell repertoires in COVID-19. Method: immunoSEQ multiplex PCR; TCRdb's copy keeps in-frame clones and lacks some. Of 290,000 or so clones listed, about 87% are singletons. The sequenced sample was peripheral blood. These receptors were obtained from a man aged 65 to 85 with acute or convalescent COVID-19.

The CDR3: CASSPTGSSGNTIYF. In nucleotides, the CDR3 is TGTGCCAGCAGTCCCACAGGGAGCTCTGGAAACACCATATATTTT. The gene calls are TRBV28 and TRBJ1-3; D may be TRBD1 (6 bases). Germline V gene data show CDR1 as MDHEN and CDR2 as SYDVKM. The CDR3 extends over 15 amino acids. The V end was cut by 5 bases, the J end by 0 bases, with 11 bases between.

The chain couples TRBV6-2 or TRBV6-3 to TRBJ2-3; no firm D call. The germline V gene has CDR1 MNHEY and CDR2 SVGEGT. CDR3 size: 14 residues. V was trimmed by 0 bases and J by 4 bases, leaving 8 bases between them. CDR3 loop: CASSYSGPADTQYF. Here the CDR3 DNA reads TGTGCCAGCAGTTACTCTGGTCCAGCAGATACGCAGTATTTT.

V gene TRBV7-3 combines with J gene TRBJ2-2, with 9 bases lining up with TRBD1. Germline trimming cut 4 bases from V and 0 bases from J; bases unmatched to any gene: 6. CDR1 and CDR2 from the germline V gene are SGHTA and FQGTGA. The CDR3 is 17 residues long. This CDR3 is CASSSNRDRANTGELFF. The CDR3 DNA is TGTGCCAGCAGCTCTAACCGGGACAGGGCGAACACCGGGGAGCTGTTTTTT.

V is TRBV5-4 and J is TRBJ1-2; D not certain. Germline V CDR1 and CDR2: SGHNT, YYREEE (reference sequence). The CDR3 contains 13 residues. The V gene lost 0 bases and the J gene lost 0 bases, with 3 bases spanning the gap. CDR3 protein: CASSLDTNYGYTF. CDR3 DNA sequence: TGTGCCAGCAGCTTGGACACTAACTATGGCTACACCTTC.

The CDR3 sequence is CASNPGQGYSPLHF. CDR3 DNA sequence: TGTGCCAGCAACCCGGGACAGGGGTATTCACCCCTCCACTTT. V usage is TRBV3-1 (or the pseudogene TRBV3-2) and J usage is TRBJ1-6, with TRBD1 matching over 10 bases. Germline V gene sequence: CDR1 LGHDT, CDR2 YNNKEL (reference sequence). This CDR3 comprises 14 residues. V dropped 7 bases and J dropped 8; count of bases not matched to a gene: 5.

The chain couples TRBV24-1 to TRBJ2-1; 7 bases match TRBD2. V was clipped by 5 bases and J by 6 bases; unmatched bases: 12. This CDR3 is built from 16 residues. CDR1 and CDR2 from the germline V gene are KGHDR and SFDVKD. In nucleotides, the CDR3 is TGTGCCACCAGTGTGGCTAGCGGCCTTATTCCCAATGAGCAGTTCTTC. Amino acids: CATSVASGLIPNEQFF.

The gene calls are TRBV28 and TRBJ1-5; 10 bases map to TRBD1. V shed 1 base, J shed 6 bases, and the junction held 15 bases outside the gene matches. The germline gives CDR1 MDHEN, CDR2 SYDVKM. The CDR3 totals 19 residues. The CDR3 coding sequence is TGTGCCAGCAGTTTATCCTACCCTTTGACAGGGGGCGCGGGTCAGCCCCAGCATTTT. Amino acids: CASSLSYPLTGGAGQPQHF. The full variable domain, in which reference TRBV28 and TRBJ1-5 provide the parts outside the CDR3, is DVKVTQSSRYLVKRTGEKVFLECVQDMDHENMFWYRQDPGLGLRLIYFSYDVKMKEKGDIPEGYSVSREKKERFSLILESASTNQTSMYLCASSLSYPLTGGAGQPQHFGDGTRLSIL.

The chain links TRBV15 to TRBJ1-6; TRBD1 is a possible D gene (6 bases). The CDR3 has 18 residues. Trimming removed 0 bases from V and 7 bases from J, with 19 bases in between. Per the germline V gene, CDR1 is LNHNV and CDR2 is YYDKDF (reference sequence). The CDR3 sequence is CATSRDHRGAYGNSPLHF. The CDR3 region has the DNA TGTGCCACCAGCAGAGATCATCGGGGGGCCTATGGGAATTCACCCCTCCACTTT.

This chain links TRBV18 with TRBJ1-5, with unresolved D. The CDR3 spans 14 residues. Germline V CDR1 and CDR2: KGHSH, LQKENI. Deletions cut 4 bases from V and 2 bases from J, with 9 bases between. CDR3 DNA sequence: TGTGCCAGCTCACGCGGGTCGGGCAATCAGCCCCAGCATTTT. This codes for CASSRGSGNQPQHF.

A word on this clone: A junction end diverges from the germline sequence, so it may reflect a read error. This rearrangement joins TRBV2 to TRBJ2-1, with 8 bases aligning to TRBD2. The CDR3 is made up of 15 amino acids. Germline loops: CDR1 SNHLY, CDR2 FYNNEI. The CDR3 sequence is CASGDGLALYNEQFF. The CDR3 nucleotides are TGTGCCAGCGGTGACGGACTAGCCCTATACAATGAGCAGTTCTTC. The variable domain in full, completed from reference TRBV2 and TRBJ2-1, reads EPEVTQTPSHQVTQMGQEVILRCVPISNHLYFYWYRQILGQKVEFLVSFYNNEISEKSEIFDDQFSVERPDGSNFTLKIRSTKLEDSAMYFCASGDGLALYNEQFFGPGTRLTVL.

The V call is TRBV10-3, the J call TRBJ2-5; 13 nucleotides align to TRBD2. The germline CDR1 and CDR2 sequences are ENHRY and SYGVKD. This CDR3 comprises 16 residues. Losses at the gene ends were 5 bases for V and 2 bases for J; bases not matched to a gene: 5. The CDR3 is CAISPGLAGSQETQYF. The CDR3 DNA reads TGTGCCATCAGTCCGGGACTAGCGGGGAGTCAAGAGACCCAGTACTTC.

This rearrangement joins TRBV4-3 to TRBJ2-3; D uncertain. Looked up from germline, CDR1 is LGHNA and CDR2 is YSLEER. Trimming removed 4 bases from V and 3 bases from J, with 17 bases in between. The CDR3 totals 16 residues. The CDR3 sequence: CASSPRWSAATDTQYF. The CDR3 DNA is TGCGCCAGCAGCCCGCGGTGGAGCGCAGCGACAGATACGCAGTATTTT.

The chain joins TRBV29-1 to TRBJ2-3; 7 bases are a match to TRBD2. Trimming took 5 bases from V and 2 from J; bases not matched to a gene: 4. Germline V lookup: CDR1 SQVTM, CDR2 ANQGSEA. This CDR3 has 13 amino acids. For the CDR3, the DNA is TGCAGCGTTTCTAGCGGTTCCACAGATACGCAGTATTTT. This codes for CSVSSGSTDTQYF.

The chain combines TRBV9 with TRBJ2-2; 8 bases agree with TRBD2. The V segment lost 3 bases and the J segment 6 bases; nucleotides outside the gene matches: 1. Germline CDR1 reads SGDLS; CDR2 reads YYNGEE. The CDR3 totals 13 residues. The CDR3 coding sequence is TGTGCCAGCAGCGAGGGACTAGCCGGGGAGCTGTTTTTT. It translates to CASSEGLAGELFF.

The rearrangement links TRBV6-5 to TRBJ2-5; 7 positions match TRBD2. Germline V gives CDR1 MNHEY, CDR2 SVGAGI. The CDR3 has 14 amino acids. With 7 bases clipped from V and 0 bases from J, the junction kept 5 bases outside the gene matches. CDR3 residues: CASNRAGYQETQYF. CDR3 coding DNA: TGTGCCAGCAACCGAGCGGGGTACCAAGAGACCCAGTACTTC.

This rearrangement joins TRBV5-1 to TRBJ2-5; 13 nucleotides line up with TRBD2. CDR1 and CDR2 (germline): SGHRS, YFSETQ. The J segment lost 5 bases and the V segment lost 7 bases, leaving 5 bases of the junction unmatched. The CDR3 runs to 14 residues. In nucleotides, the CDR3 is TGCGCCAGCTCAGGACTAGCGGGAGAGGAGACCCAGTACTTC. Translated: CASSGLAGEETQYF.

The gene calls are TRBV6-2 or TRBV6-3 and TRBJ1-1, with a possible D match to TRBD1 (5 bases). Germline values: CDR1 MNHEY, CDR2 SVGEGT. Between the trimmed V and J ends, which lost 0 bases and 8 bases, there was a span of 16 bases. The length of the CDR3 is 15 residues. For the CDR3, the DNA is TGTGCCAGCAGTTACTCGGCAGGGAAGATGGGGGAAGCTTTCTTT. Protein product: CASSYSAGKMGEAFF.

This chain joins TRBV7-6 and TRBJ1-4; no clear D gene. With 1 base removed from V and 0 bases from J, the gap between germline ends came to 6 bases. This CDR3 region has 15 residues. The germline V gene has CDR1 SGHVS and CDR2 FNYEAQ. The CDR3 spells CASSLGLATNEKLFF. DNA for the CDR3: TGTGCCAGCAGCTTAGGGCTCGCAACTAATGAAAAACTGTTTTTT.

This clone turned up a few times. The genes are TRBV4-3 and TRBJ2-2, with D maybe TRBD1 (5 bases). The CDR3 runs to 18 residues. The germline V gene encodes CDR1 LGHNA and CDR2 YSLEER. Trimming stripped 1 base from V and 0 bases from J, with 15 bases between. The CDR3 nucleotides read TGCGCCAGCAGCCAAGGGAGATGGACATCCTCGAACACCGGGGAGCTGTTTTTT. Translating it yields CASSQGRWTSSNTGELFF.

The rearrangement joins TRBV5-1 to TRBJ2-1, with D possibly matching TRBD2 (6 bases). Trimming removed 3 bases at V and 13 bases at J, with 11 bases between. CDR1 and CDR2 (germline): SGHRS, YFSETQ. CDR3 length equals 11 residues. In DNA, the CDR3 is TGCGCCAGCAGCTGGGAGGATTCCCAGTTCTTC. As protein: CASSWEDSQFF.

The V call is TRBV18, the J call TRBJ1-5; tentative D call: TRBD1 (5 bases). Trimming stripped 3 bases from V and 4 bases from J, with 10 bases between. The CDR3 has 14 amino acids. CDR1 is KGHSH and CDR2 is LQKENI in the germline V gene. The CDR3 sequence: CASSPGGGNQPQHF. The CDR3 DNA reads TGTGCCAGCTCACCGGGGGGGGGAAATCAGCCCCAGCATTTT.